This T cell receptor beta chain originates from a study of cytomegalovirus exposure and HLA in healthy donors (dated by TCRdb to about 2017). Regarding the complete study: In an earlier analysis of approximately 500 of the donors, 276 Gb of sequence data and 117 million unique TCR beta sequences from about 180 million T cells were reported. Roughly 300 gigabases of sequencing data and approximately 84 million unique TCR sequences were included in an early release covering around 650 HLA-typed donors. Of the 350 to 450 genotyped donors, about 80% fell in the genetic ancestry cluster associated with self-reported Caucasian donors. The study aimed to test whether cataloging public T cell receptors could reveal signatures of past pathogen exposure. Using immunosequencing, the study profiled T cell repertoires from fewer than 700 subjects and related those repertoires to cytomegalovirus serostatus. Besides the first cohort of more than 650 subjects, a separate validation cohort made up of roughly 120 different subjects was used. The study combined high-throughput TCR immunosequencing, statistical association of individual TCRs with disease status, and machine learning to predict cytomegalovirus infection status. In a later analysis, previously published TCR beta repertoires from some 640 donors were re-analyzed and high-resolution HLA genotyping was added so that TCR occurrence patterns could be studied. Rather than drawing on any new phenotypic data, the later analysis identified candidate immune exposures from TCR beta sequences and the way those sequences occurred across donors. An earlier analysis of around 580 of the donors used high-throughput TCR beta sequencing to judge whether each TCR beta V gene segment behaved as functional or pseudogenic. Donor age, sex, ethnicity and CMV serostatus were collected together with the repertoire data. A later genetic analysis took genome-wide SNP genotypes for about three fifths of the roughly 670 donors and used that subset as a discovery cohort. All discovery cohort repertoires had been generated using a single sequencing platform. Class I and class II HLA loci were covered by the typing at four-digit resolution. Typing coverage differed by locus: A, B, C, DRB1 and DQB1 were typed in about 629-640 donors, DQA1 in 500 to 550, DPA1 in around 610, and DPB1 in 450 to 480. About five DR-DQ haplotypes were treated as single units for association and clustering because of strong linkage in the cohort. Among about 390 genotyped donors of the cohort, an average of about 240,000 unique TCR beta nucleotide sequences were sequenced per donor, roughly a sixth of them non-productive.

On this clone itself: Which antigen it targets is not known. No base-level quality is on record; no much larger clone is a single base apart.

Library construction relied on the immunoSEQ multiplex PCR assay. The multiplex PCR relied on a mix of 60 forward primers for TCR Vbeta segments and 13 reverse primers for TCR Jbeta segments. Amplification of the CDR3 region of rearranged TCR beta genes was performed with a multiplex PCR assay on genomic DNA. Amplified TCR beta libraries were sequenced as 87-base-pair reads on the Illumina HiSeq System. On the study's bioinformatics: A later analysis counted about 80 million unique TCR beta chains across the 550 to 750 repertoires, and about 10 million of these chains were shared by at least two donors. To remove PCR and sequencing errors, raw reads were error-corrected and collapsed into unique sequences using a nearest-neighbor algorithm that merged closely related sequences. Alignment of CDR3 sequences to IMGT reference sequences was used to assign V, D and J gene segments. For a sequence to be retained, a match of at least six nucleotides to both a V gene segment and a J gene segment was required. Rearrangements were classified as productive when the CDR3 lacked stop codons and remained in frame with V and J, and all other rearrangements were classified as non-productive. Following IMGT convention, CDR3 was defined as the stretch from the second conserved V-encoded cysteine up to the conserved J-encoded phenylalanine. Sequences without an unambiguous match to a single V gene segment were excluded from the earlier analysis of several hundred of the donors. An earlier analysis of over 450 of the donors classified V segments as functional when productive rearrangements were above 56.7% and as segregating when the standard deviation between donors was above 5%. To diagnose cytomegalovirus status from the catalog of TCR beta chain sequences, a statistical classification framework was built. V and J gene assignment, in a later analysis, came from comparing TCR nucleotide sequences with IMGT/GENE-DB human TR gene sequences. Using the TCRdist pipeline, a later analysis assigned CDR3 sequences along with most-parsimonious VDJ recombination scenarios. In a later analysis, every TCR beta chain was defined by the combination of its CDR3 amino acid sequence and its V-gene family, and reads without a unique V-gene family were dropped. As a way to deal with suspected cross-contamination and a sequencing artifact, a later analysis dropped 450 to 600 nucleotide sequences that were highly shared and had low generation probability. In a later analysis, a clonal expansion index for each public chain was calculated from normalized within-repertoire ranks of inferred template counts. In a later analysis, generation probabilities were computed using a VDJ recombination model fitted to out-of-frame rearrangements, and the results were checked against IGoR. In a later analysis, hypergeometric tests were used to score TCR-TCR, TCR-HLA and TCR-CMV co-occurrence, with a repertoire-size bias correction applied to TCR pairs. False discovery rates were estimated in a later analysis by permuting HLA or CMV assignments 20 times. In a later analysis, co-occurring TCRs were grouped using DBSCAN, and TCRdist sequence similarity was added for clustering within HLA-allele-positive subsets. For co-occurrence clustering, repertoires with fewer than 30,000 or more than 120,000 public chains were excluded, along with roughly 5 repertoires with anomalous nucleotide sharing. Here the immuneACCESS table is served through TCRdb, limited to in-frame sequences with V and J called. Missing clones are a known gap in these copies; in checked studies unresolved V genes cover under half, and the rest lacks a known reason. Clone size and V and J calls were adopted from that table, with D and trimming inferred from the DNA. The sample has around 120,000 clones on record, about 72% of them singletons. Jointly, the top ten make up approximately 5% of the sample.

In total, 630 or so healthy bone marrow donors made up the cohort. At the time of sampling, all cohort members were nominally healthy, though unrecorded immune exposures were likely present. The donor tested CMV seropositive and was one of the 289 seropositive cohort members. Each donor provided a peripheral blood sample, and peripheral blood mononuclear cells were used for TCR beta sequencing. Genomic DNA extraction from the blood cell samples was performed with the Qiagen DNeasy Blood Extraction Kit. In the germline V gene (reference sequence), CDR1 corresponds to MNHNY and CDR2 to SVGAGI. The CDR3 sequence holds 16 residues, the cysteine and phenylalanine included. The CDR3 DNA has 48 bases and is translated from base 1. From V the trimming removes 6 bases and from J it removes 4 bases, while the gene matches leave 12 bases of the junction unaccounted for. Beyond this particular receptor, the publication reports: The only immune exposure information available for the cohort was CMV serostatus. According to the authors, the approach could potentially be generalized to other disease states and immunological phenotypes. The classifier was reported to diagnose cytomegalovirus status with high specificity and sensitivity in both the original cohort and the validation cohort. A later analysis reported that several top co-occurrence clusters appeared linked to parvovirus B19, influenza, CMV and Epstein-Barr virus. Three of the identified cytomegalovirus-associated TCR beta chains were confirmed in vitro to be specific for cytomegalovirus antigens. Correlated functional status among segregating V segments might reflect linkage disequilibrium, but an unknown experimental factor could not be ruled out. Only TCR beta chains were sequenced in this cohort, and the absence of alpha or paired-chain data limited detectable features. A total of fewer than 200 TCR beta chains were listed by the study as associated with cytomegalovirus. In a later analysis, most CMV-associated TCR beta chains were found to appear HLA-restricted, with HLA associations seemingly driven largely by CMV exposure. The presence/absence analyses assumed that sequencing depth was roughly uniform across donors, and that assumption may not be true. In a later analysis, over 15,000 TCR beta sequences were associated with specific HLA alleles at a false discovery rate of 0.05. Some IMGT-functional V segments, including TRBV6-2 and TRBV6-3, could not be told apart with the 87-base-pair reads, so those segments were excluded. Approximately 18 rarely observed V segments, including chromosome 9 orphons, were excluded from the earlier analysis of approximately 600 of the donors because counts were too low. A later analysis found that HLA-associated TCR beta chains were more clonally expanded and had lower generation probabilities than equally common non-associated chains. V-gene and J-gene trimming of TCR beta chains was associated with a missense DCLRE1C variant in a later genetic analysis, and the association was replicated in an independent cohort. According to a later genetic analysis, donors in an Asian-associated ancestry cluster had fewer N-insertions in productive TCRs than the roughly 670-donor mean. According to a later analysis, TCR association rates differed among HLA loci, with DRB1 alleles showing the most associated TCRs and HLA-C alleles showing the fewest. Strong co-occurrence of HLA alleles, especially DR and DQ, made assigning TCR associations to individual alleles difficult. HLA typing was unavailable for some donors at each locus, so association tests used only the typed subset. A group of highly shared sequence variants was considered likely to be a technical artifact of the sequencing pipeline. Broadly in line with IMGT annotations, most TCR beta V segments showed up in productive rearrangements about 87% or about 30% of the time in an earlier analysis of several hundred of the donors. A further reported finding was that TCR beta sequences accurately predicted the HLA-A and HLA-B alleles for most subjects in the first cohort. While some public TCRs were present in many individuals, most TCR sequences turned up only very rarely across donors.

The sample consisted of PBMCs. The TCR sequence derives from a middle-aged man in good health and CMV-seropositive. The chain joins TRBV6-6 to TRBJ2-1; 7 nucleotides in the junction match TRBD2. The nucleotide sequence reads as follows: TGTGCCAGCAGCTCAATAGGAGCGGGGCATTACAATGAGCAGTTCTTC. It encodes CASSSIGAGHYNEQFF.